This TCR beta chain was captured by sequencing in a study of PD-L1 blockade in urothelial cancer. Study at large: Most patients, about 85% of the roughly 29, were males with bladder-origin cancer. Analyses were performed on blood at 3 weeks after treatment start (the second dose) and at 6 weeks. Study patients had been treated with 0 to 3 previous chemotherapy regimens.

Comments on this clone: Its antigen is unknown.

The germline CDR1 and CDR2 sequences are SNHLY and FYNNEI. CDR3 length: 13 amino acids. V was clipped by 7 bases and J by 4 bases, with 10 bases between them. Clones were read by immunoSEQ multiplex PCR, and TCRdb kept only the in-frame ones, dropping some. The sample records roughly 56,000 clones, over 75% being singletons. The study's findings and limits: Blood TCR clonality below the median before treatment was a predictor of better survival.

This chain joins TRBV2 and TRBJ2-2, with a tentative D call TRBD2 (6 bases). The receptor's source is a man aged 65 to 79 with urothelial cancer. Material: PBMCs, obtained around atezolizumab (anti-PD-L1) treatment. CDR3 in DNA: TGTGCCAGCACGGGACTGTTCACCGGGGAGCTGTTTTTT. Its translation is CASTGLFTGELFF.